One and the same sample provided the 31 T cell receptor beta chains below, sequenced in a study of T-cell reconstitution after alpha-beta-depleted transplantation in children. Unique molecular identifiers were incorporated during preparation of the TCRbeta library. TCRdb analysed the PCR reads with MiXCR anew, one entry per CDR3 protein. In the table there are fewer than 95,000 distinct CDR3 sequences, 12% of which are singletons. The input for sequencing was PBMCs from the stem cell graft donor, taken from the stem cell graft. The receptor source for this set is a human donor who donated a stem cell graft to a child with inherited bone marrow failure.

This clonotype has a count of ten or more. The chain joins TRBV5-1 to TRBJ2-5; D is unclear. V lost 2 bases and J lost 1, with 3 bases in between. From germline, CDR1 is SGHRS and CDR2 YFSETQ. The CDR3 covers 12 residues. The CDR3 here is CASSFPQETQYF. CDR3 nucleotide sequence: TGCGCCAGCAGCTTTCCCCAAGAGACCCAGTACTTC.

This clonotype has at least ten counts. V and J are TRBV7-9 and TRBJ1-5; D unresolved. Germline values: CDR1 SEHNR, CDR2 FQNEAQ (reference sequence). The CDR3 runs 13 residues. Deletions cut 8 bases from V and 5 bases from J, with 13 bases between. The CDR3 reads CASSGGSYQPQHF. As DNA, the CDR3 is TGTGCCAGCTCTGGAGGGTCCTATCAGCCCCAGCATTTT.

This clonotype was recorded a few times. The chain links TRBV4-1 to TRBJ1-1, with D hard to call. V was clipped by 0 bases and J by 2 bases, with 13 bases between them. The CDR3 extends over 16 amino acids. The germline V gene has CDR1 MGHRA and CDR2 YSYEKL. The DNA of the CDR3 is TGCGCCAGCAGCCAAGATACCGGGCCCCATAACACTGAAGCTTTCTTT. Translating gives CASSQDTGPHNTEAFF.

This clonotype was seen many times. CDR3 in DNA: TGTGCCAGCAGCGCGGACAGATCCTATAATTCACCCCTCCACTTT. It codes for CASSADRSYNSPLHF. The V call is TRBV7-6, the J call TRBJ1-6; a possible D gene is TRBD1 (6 bases). This CDR3 contains 15 residues. CDR1 SGHVS and CDR2 FNYEAQ come from the germline V gene. Deletions cut 5 bases from V and 1 base from J, with 9 bases between.

This clonotype was picked up many times. The junction shows a germline mismatch at one end, possibly a read error. The chain has TRBV5-1 and TRBJ2-7; D unresolved. The CDR3 sequence is 13 residues long. CDR1 SGHRS and CDR2 YFSETQ come from the germline V gene. In nucleotides, the CDR3 is TGCGCCATCAGCGTACAGAGCTCCTACGAGCAGTACTTC. Amino acid sequence: CAISVQSSYEQYF. The entire variable domain, with the rest obtained from reference TRBV5-1 and TRBJ2-7, is as follows: KAGVTQTPRYLIKTRGQQVTLSCSPISGHRSVSWYQQTPGQGLQFLFEYFSETQRNKGNFPGRFSGRQFSNSRSEMNVSTLELGDSALYLCAISVQSSYEQYFGPGTRLTVT.

This clonotype was recorded many times. The chain carries TRBV10-3 and TRBJ2-3; D is perhaps TRBD1 (5 bases). Germline-derived CDR1 and CDR2 are ENHRY and SYGVKD. The CDR3 is 15 residues long. The V and J ends lost 2 bases and 2 bases respectively, with 11 bases between them. The DNA for the CDR3 is TGTGCCATCAGTGAGCGGCAGGGAAACACAGATACGCAGTATTTT. Encoded protein: CAISERQGNTDTQYF.

This clonotype was counted only a few times. The V call is TRBV7-2, the J call TRBJ2-7; TRBD2 agrees at 8 bases. CDR3 size: 15 residues. The trim removed 9 bases at V and 0 bases at J, leaving 10 bases unmatched. Germline CDR1 is SGHTA and CDR2 is FQGNSA. The DNA of the CDR3 is TGTGCCAGTTCCCGGGAGGGCAGGGGCTCCTACGAGCAGTACTTC. Translated: CASSREGRGSYEQYF.

This clonotype was seen repeatedly, ten times or more. The rearrangement uses TRBV11-2 and TRBJ2-5; no clear D. Germline-derived CDR1 and CDR2 are SGHAT and FQNNGV. This CDR3 is 12 amino acids long. The germline V and J ends were trimmed by 3 bases and 5 bases, with 7 bases remaining between them. CDR3 sequence reads: CASSFGPETQYF. The CDR3 region has the DNA TGTGCCAGCAGCTTTGGCCCGGAGACCCAGTACTTC.

This clonotype was seen ten or more times. This chain uses TRBV6-5 with TRBJ2-1; D not resolved. Germline values: CDR1 MNHEY, CDR2 SVGAGI. The CDR3 runs 14 residues. Trimming stripped 4 bases from V and 3 bases from J, with 10 bases between. For the CDR3, the DNA is TGTGCCAGCAGTTCCCCGAGTTTCTACAATGAGCAGTTCTTC. It is translated as CASSSPSFYNEQFF.

This clonotype was detected ten times or more. This rearrangement joins TRBV12-3 or TRBV12-4 to TRBJ2-2; 15 bases are a match to TRBD2. The CDR3 runs to 15 residues. Trimming removed 10 bases from V and 5 bases from J; junction bases left unmatched: 5. In nucleotides, the CDR3 is TGTGCCACCGGGACTAGCGGGAGGAAAACCGGGGAGCTGTTTTTT. Translated, it gives CATGTSGRKTGELFF.

The chain recombines TRBV18 with TRBJ2-2; D is unclear. V was cut by 5 bases and J by 3 bases, with 16 bases left in between. From germline, CDR1 is KGHSH and CDR2 LQKENI. This CDR3 has 16 amino acids. This CDR3 is CASSEMSPADTGELFF. CDR3 nucleotide sequence: TGTGCCAGCTCAGAAATGTCGCCAGCAGACACCGGGGAGCTGTTTTTT. Using reference TRBV18 and TRBJ2-2 for the parts outside the CDR3, the full variable domain is NAGVMQNPRHLVRRRGQEARLRCSPMKGHSHVYWYRQLPEEGLKFMVYLQKENIIDESGMPKERFSAEFPKEGPSILRIQQVVRGDSAAYFCASSEMSPADTGELFFGEGSRLTVL.

In this sample, this clonotype turned up a few times. A much larger clone sits a single nucleotide away, making a read error possible. V is TRBV7-3 and J is TRBJ2-7; 11 nucleotides match TRBD1. Trimming cost V 3 bases and J 5 bases; bases outside gene matches: 0. CDR1 and CDR2 from the germline V gene are SGHTA and FQGTGA. This CDR3 region has 13 residues. The CDR3 here is CASSLGQGDEQYF. CDR3 DNA sequence: TGTGCCAGCAGCTTGGGACAGGGGGACGAGCAGTACTTC. Complete variable domain (other parts from reference TRBV7-3 and TRBJ2-7): GAGVSQTPSNKVTEKGKYVELRCDPISGHTALYWYRQSLGQGPEFLIYFQGTGAADDSGLPNDRFFAVRPEGSVSTLKIQRTERGDSAVYLCASSLGQGDEQYFGPGTRLTVT.

This clonotype was recorded at least ten times. The rearrangement joins TRBV27 to TRBJ2-3, with no clear D. The CDR3 is 14 amino acids. Germline CDR1 is MNHEY and CDR2 is SMNVEV (reference sequence). V lost 5 bases, J lost 5 bases, and 14 bases lay in between. The CDR3 is CASSPDRWGDTQYF. The CDR3 DNA reads TGTGCCAGCAGTCCCGACCGGTGGGGAGATACGCAGTATTTT.

This clonotype appeared many times. This chain links TRBV27 with TRBJ2-7, with D unresolved. Germline V gene lookup returns CDR1 MNHEY and CDR2 SMNVEV (reference sequence). Trimming left V 2 bases short and J 2 bases short, with 16 bases between. The CDR3 spans 16 residues. The CDR3 reads CASSLRGPGLAYEQYF. The CDR3 coding sequence is TGTGCCAGCAGTTTAAGAGGCCCCGGTTTAGCCTACGAGCAGTACTTC.

This clonotype was observed at least ten times. The genes are TRBV5-1 and TRBJ2-7; 12 nucleotides agree with TRBD2. The CDR3 has 17 amino acids. V trimming: 0 bases; J trimming: 0 bases; junction bases outside the gene matches: 4. Germline CDR1 and CDR2: SGHRS and YFSETQ. The CDR3 is CASSLGLAGASSYEQYF. DNA of the CDR3: TGCGCCAGCAGCTTGGGACTAGCGGGAGCGAGCTCCTACGAGCAGTACTTC.

This clonotype was counted ten times or more. The chain employs TRBV11-3 and TRBJ2-2, with D unresolved. V shed 0 bases and J shed 4 bases, with 6 bases lying between them. CDR3 length: 14 amino acids. CDR1 is SGHNT and CDR2 is YENEEA in the germline V gene. The CDR3 reads CASSLDGSTGELFF. The CDR3 DNA reads as TGTGCCAGCAGCTTAGATGGAAGCACCGGGGAGCTGTTTTTT.

This clonotype has at least ten counts. This rearrangement joins TRBV5-1 to TRBJ2-5; D call uncertain. This CDR3 spans 12 amino acids. Germline CDR1 is SGHRS and CDR2 is YFSETQ. V lost 0 bases and J lost 6, with 6 bases in between. The CDR3 DNA sequence: TGCGCCAGCAGCTTGGAGTTACAGACCCAGTACTTC. Amino acids: CASSLELQTQYF.

This clonotype was seen ten or more times. The CDR3 nucleotides are TGTGCCAGCAGCCAAGTTTTACAGGGGGCGCGAGGAGATACGCAGTATTTT. Translating gives CASSQVLQGARGDTQYF. The chain carries TRBV3-1 and TRBJ2-3; 9 nucleotides line up with TRBD1. From germline, CDR1 is LGHDT and CDR2 YNNKEL (reference sequence). The CDR3 has 17 residues. V dropped 1 base and J dropped 5; count of bases not matched to a gene: 10.

This clonotype was detected ten times or more. Here the CDR3 reads CASSDGAVSSYEQYF. CDR3 nucleotide sequence: TGTGCCAGCAGTGATGGGGCGGTCAGCTCCTACGAGCAGTACTTC. The chain is built from TRBV28 and TRBJ2-7, with a weak D call TRBD1 (5 bases). Germline loops: CDR1 MDHEN, CDR2 SYDVKM. The germline V and J ends were trimmed by 5 bases and 0 bases, with 14 bases remaining between them. This CDR3 comprises 15 residues.

The J gene is TRBJ2-5, the V gene TRBV12-3 or TRBV12-4; the match to TRBD1 covers 8 bases. The CDR3 contains 15 residues. V lost 3 bases, J lost 5 bases, and 8 bases stayed unmatched. CDR3 nucleotides: TGTGCCAGCAGTTTCCGGACAGGGAATACGGAGACCCAGTACTTC. It codes for CASSFRTGNTETQYF.

To note about this clonotype: A much bigger clone sits one base away, suggesting this may be a read error. This chain uses TRBV5-8 with TRBJ1-2, with TRBD1 identical over 9 bases. This CDR3 is 14 amino acids long. Unmatched junction bases numbered 1, after V lost 3 bases and J lost 1 base. CDR1 SGHTS and CDR2 YDEGEE come from the germline V gene. CDR3 sequence: CASSWTGVNYGYTF. CDR3 bases: TGTGCCAGCAGCTGGACAGGGGTTAACTATGGCTACACCTTC.

This clonotype came up many times. The DNA of the CDR3 is TGCAGCGTTAGGGGAGGTCGGGCAGATACGCAGTATTTT. Protein product: CSVRGGRADTQYF. The chain combines TRBV29-1 with TRBJ2-3, with D possibly being TRBD2 (6 bases). The V gene lost 5 bases and the J gene lost 4 bases, with 13 bases spanning the gap. This CDR3 has 13 residues. The germline gives CDR1 SQVTM, CDR2 ANQGSEA.

This clonotype came up many times. This sequence joins TRBV3-1 and TRBJ2-7; D is uncertain. The V gene lost 5 bases and the J gene lost 7 bases, with 12 bases spanning the gap. Per the germline V gene, CDR1 is LGHDT and CDR2 is YNNKEL (reference sequence). The CDR3 sequence is 12 residues long. For the CDR3, the DNA is TGTGCCAGCAGCTCCGATAGTCGGGAGCAGTACTTC. Its translation is CASSSDSREQYF.

This clonotype appeared many times. This chain uses TRBV27 with TRBJ2-6; no reliable D call. Germline loops: CDR1 MNHEY, CDR2 SMNVEV (reference sequence). The V gene lost 5 bases and the J gene lost 1 base, with 6 bases spanning the gap. This CDR3 is 14 amino acids long. The CDR3 sequence is CASSRDSGANVLTF. DNA for the CDR3: TGTGCCAGCAGTAGAGATTCTGGGGCCAACGTCCTGACTTTC.

This clonotype has at least ten counts. The V and J genes are TRBV4-3 and TRBJ2-5; D is uncertain. The CDR3 is made up of 14 amino acids. From germline, CDR1 is LGHNA and CDR2 YSLEER. V was shortened by 3 bases and J by 5 bases, with 13 bases between the two germline ends. Written as DNA, the CDR3 is TGCGCCAGCAGCCATACCACCCAAAGTGAGACCCAGTACTTC. Its protein is CASSHTTQSETQYF.

Ten or more counts support this clonotype. V is TRBV5-6 and J is TRBJ2-7; 10 bases fit TRBD2. From germline, CDR1 is SGHDT and CDR2 YYEEEE. The ends lost 6 bases at V and 6 bases at J; junction bases unmatched: 6. The CDR3 spans 13 residues. The CDR3 is CASNRVAGGEQYF. The CDR3 DNA is TGTGCCAGCAACCGGGTAGCGGGAGGCGAGCAGTACTTC.

This clonotype was seen a handful of times. The rearrangement uses TRBV6-2 or TRBV6-3 and TRBJ2-3, with 8 positions matching TRBD1. V lost 1 base and J lost 3; bases outside the gene matches: 3. CDR1 is MNHEY, CDR2 SVGEGT, per germline. The CDR3 is 15 amino acids. The chain's CDR3 is CASSYLQGATDTQYF. CDR3 coding DNA: TGTGCCAGCAGTTACTTGCAGGGGGCTACAGATACGCAGTATTTT.

At least ten counts were recorded for this clonotype. The chain links TRBV29-1 to TRBJ2-1; 10 nucleotides agree with TRBD1. CDR1 is SQVTM, CDR2 ANQGSEA, per germline. This CDR3 is built from 13 residues. V lost 6 bases and J lost 5; bases outside the gene matches: 4. Written as DNA, the CDR3 is TGCAGCGTGTGGACAGGGGGGCACAATGAGCAGTTCTTC. It translates to CSVWTGGHNEQFF.

This clonotype was counted ten times or more. V is TRBV5-1 and J is TRBJ2-1, with D maybe TRBD1 (6 bases). Trimming shortened V by 3 bases and J by 4 bases, and 14 bases separated the two germline ends. The germline gives CDR1 SGHRS, CDR2 YFSETQ. The CDR3 spans 15 residues. The CDR3 sequence is CASSSRDTSYNEQFF. The CDR3 DNA is TGCGCCAGCAGCTCACGGGACACCAGTTACAATGAGCAGTTCTTC.

This rearrangement joins TRBV7-2 to TRBJ1-5; 7 positions match TRBD1. The CDR3 length is 14 residues. Losses at the gene ends were 2 bases for V and 6 bases for J; bases not matched to a gene: 4. Germline V CDR1 and CDR2: SGHTA, FQGNSA. CDR3 in DNA: TGTGCCAGCAGCTTAAGGGACAGTGGTCAGCCCCAGCATTTT. Translated: CASSLRDSGQPQHF.

There are many counts of this clonotype. This chain uses TRBV29-1 with TRBJ2-5; no definite D call. This CDR3 has 12 residues. Germline CDR1 is SQVTM and CDR2 is ANQGSEA. The V end was cut by 8 bases, the J end by 0 bases, with 10 bases between. CDR3 amino acids: CSHFGYQETQYF. Here the CDR3 DNA reads TGCAGCCACTTCGGGTACCAAGAGACCCAGTACTTC.